This TCR beta chain appears in the sequencing data of a study of early T cells in non-severe SARS-CoV-2 infection. cDNA molecules, individually, were tagged with unique molecular identifiers. TCRdb passed the 5' RACE reads through MiXCR, listing each CDR3 protein once. The sample has about 77,000 distinct CDR3 sequences, roughly 9.6% seen once; the top ten hold 4.5% to 5%. The V and J ends lost 4 bases and 0 bases respectively, with 14 bases between them. Germline V gives CDR1 GTSNPN, CDR2 SVGIG (reference sequence). The CDR3 is 15 amino acids. This clonotype was detected a few times. The TCR originated in an adult who was a healthcare worker with PCR-confirmed SARS-CoV-2 infection or an uninfected control (not recorded which). The J gene is TRBJ2-3, the V gene TRBV30, with TRBD2 as a possible D gene (6 bases). Sequenced: whole blood. The CDR3 DNA is TGTGCCTGGACTACCCCGGGAGCTAGCACAGATACGCAGTATTTT. It translates to CAWTTPGASTDTQYF.